The T cell receptor (beta chain) under discussion was sequenced for a study of blood T cell repertoires in COVID-19. Study background: Both acute and convalescent COVID-19 samples were obtained from the United States, Italy and Spain. Sample material is recorded as cDNA or gDNA derived from T cells, B-cell-depleted T cells, or PBMCs.

Clones were sequenced by immunoSEQ multiplex PCR, and TCRdb holds only the in-frame ones, with some missing. This table holds 150,000 to 180,000 clones, about 79% found once. Sequencing used peripheral blood. The sequence was obtained from a woman aged 55-75 years with acute or convalescent COVID-19.

Here the CDR3 DNA reads TGTGCCAGCAGTCCCCCCCTCCCTGAAGCTTTCTTT. It codes for CASSPPLPEAFF. This rearrangement joins TRBV28 to TRBJ1-1; D is undetermined. This CDR3 is built from 12 residues. The V end was cut by 5 bases, the J end by 6 bases, with 10 bases between. Germline loops: CDR1 MDHEN, CDR2 SYDVKM. Variable domain in full (rest from reference TRBV28 and TRBJ1-1): DVKVTQSSRYLVKRTGEKVFLECVQDMDHENMFWYRQDPGLGLRLIYFSYDVKMKEKGDIPEGYSVSREKKERFSLILESASTNQTSMYLCASSPPLPEAFFGQGTRLTVV.